The 19 T cell receptor beta chains below were found in one sample sequenced in a study of tissue T cells after allogeneic stem cell transplantation. Data came from immunoSEQ multiplex PCR; TCRdb stores just in-frame clones and leaves some out. The top ten clones hold under 4% of a sample with approximately 6,700 clones, about 50% of them seen once. The time point denotes: mouse harvest day 7 after allogeneic transplant. Tail vein injection delivered 10^7 T-cell-depleted bone marrow cells and 10^6 splenic CD5+ T cells. Sequenced input: gut tissue. These receptors were obtained from a female BALB/c mouse given C57BL/6 T cells with graft-versus-host disease after an allogeneic hematopoietic cell transplant.

This clone has just a few counts. Gene names and germline match the mouse. The CDR3 end falls 1 residue outside the read, so it is completed with the germline J gene. This chain joins TRBV12-2 and TRBJ2-5; possibly TRBD1 for D (6 bases). Germline assignment: CDR1 SGHLS and CDR2 HYDKME. Trimming removed 3 bases at V and 0 bases at J, with 9 bases between. The CDR3 is made up of 14 amino acids. CDR3 DNA (partial): TGTGCCAGCTCTGGGACACCTAACCAAGACACCCAGTAC. Amino acids: CASSGTPNQDTQY. In full, the CDR3 reads CASSGTPNQDTQYF.

This clone was detected a few times. Mouse gene names and germline throughout. The read ends 1 residue shy of where the CDR3 ends; the end is completed using the germline J gene. V and J are TRBV24 and TRBJ1-1; TRBD1 aligns across 7 bases. The germline V gene has CDR1 KGHTA and CDR2 FRNEEI. The CDR3 consists of 16 residues. The V and J ends lost 1 base and 3 bases, in that order; junction bases with no gene match: 8. The CDR3 reads CASSLSFDREDTEVFF. The covered CDR3 bases are TGTGCCAGCAGTCTGTCCTTTGACAGGGAGGACACAGAAGTCTTC.

In regard to this clone: Genes and germline come from the mouse. The read ends 1 residue early relative to the CDR3; the germline J gene fills the gap. The chain links TRBV5 to TRBJ2-3; 9 nucleotides match TRBD2. The CDR3 consists of 17 residues. V dropped 0 bases and J dropped 1; count of bases not matched to a gene: 5. The V gene's germline CDR1 is LGHNA and CDR2 YNLKQL (reference sequence). CDR3: CASSQDWGGAGAETLYF. The part of the CDR3 DNA that was read is TGTGCCAGCAGCCAAGATTGGGGGGGCGCTGGTGCAGAAACGCTGTAT.

Of note for this clone: Germline and genes here are mouse. The observed sequence ends 1 residue before the CDR3 terminus, with the missing tail filled in from the germline J gene. The V call is TRBV15, the J call TRBJ1-3; possible D gene TRBD1, 6 bases. The CDR3 runs 14 residues. Trimming removed 3 bases at V and 3 bases at J, with 9 bases between. The germline gives CDR1 SGHND, CDR2 FRSKSL. The CDR3 DNA, read in part, is TGTGCCAGCAGTTTGGGGGGCATTGGAAATACGCTCTAT. As protein: CASSLGGIGNTLY. The complete CDR3 reads CASSLGGIGNTLYF.

Remarks on this clone: Mouse gene names apply. CDR3 bases read: TGTGCCAGCAGTGAACCCTGGGGGGTGGATGAACAGTAC. This encodes CASSEPWGVDEQY. In full, the CDR3 reads CASSEPWGVDEQYF. The genes are TRBV13-1 and TRBJ2-7, with TRBD2 matching over 8 bases. The missing CDR3 end, 1 residue past where the read stops, is filled in from the germline J gene. Germline V gene lookup returns CDR1 NSHNY and CDR2 SYGAGN. The J segment lost 5 bases and the V segment lost 2 bases, leaving 6 bases of the junction unmatched. The CDR3 consists of 14 residues.

This clone showed up just a few times. Gene names are the mouse ones. The CDR3 goes on 1 residue after the read ends, and that part is filled in from the germline J gene. This rearrangement joins TRBV26 to TRBJ1-1, with D perhaps TRBD1 (6 bases). Germline CDR1 reads KGHPV; CDR2 reads FQNQEV (reference sequence). Trimming stripped 7 bases from V and 1 base from J, with 7 bases between. The CDR3 totals 12 residues. The part of the CDR3 DNA that was read is TGTGCCAGCATCAGGGGAAACACAGAAGTCTTC. Its translation is CASIRGNTEVF. Given in full, the CDR3 is CASIRGNTEVFF.

In this sample, this clone turned up a few times. Gene names refer to mouse genes. The CDR3 spells CASSPGLGYAEQFF. CDR3 bases read: TGTGCCAGCAGCCCGGGACTGGGGTATGCTGAGCAGTTC. V and J are TRBV3 and TRBJ2-1, with TRBD2 identical over 10 bases. The read ends 1 residue early relative to the CDR3; the germline J gene fills the gap. Germline V CDR1 and CDR2: SNHLY, FYNGKV (reference sequence). This CDR3 contains 14 residues. V lost 5 bases to trimming and J lost 4 bases; unmatched junction nucleotides: 2.

This clone has only a few counts. Mouse gene names and germline throughout. The CDR3 end lies 1 residue beyond the end of the read and is filled in from the germline J gene. V gene TRBV29 combines with J gene TRBJ1-1; 8 bases fit TRBD1. The CDR3 loop spans 13 amino acids. V was pared by 4 bases and J by 4 bases, with 2 bases of the junction left unmatched. Germline assignment: CDR1 MSHET and CDR2 SYDVDS. The CDR3 bases that were read are TGTGCTAGCAGTTCGGACAGGGCCACAGAAGTCTTC. This codes for CASSSDRATEVF. The CDR3 in full is CASSSDRATEVFF.

Turning to this clone: The genes are named according to mouse. The sequence runs out 1 residue before the end of the CDR3; the remainder is reconstructed from the germline J gene. The V and J genes are TRBV13-3 and TRBJ2-5; TRBD1 matches 8 bases. Germline CDR1 NNHDY, CDR2 SYVADS. The CDR3 has 15 amino acids. V trimming: 4 bases; J trimming: 0 bases; junction bases outside the gene matches: 4. CDR3 residues: CASSFAGGNQDTQYF. The sequenced CDR3 bases are TGTGCCAGCAGTTTCGCAGGGGGCAACCAAGACACCCAGTAC.

A few counts support this clone. The genes are named according to mouse. The CDR3 extends 1 residue past the end of the read, so its final part is completed from the germline J gene. The chain combines TRBV13-2 with TRBJ2-2, with no clear D. CDR3 length: 12 amino acids. Germline loops: CDR1 NNHNN, CDR2 SYGAGS (reference sequence). V shed 1 base and J shed 3 bases, with 1 base lying between them. The sequenced CDR3 bases are TGTGCCAGCGGTGATTACACCGGGCAGCTCTAC. Protein product: CASGDYTGQLY. The CDR3 reads in full as CASGDYTGQLYF.

On this clone: The gene names here belong to mouse. The read ends 1 residue shy of where the CDR3 ends; the end is completed using the germline J gene. V and J are TRBV12-2 and TRBJ2-4; D gene ambiguous. The CDR3 is made up of 14 amino acids. Trimming shortened V by 0 bases and J by 2 bases, and 8 bases separated the two germline ends. Germline V gene sequence: CDR1 SGHLS, CDR2 HYDKME. The chain's CDR3 is CASSLEGFQNTLYF. The sequenced part of the CDR3 DNA is TGTGCCAGCTCTCTCGAAGGGTTTCAAAACACCTTGTAC.

A note on this clone: A much larger clone lies a single base off, so this may be a read error. Mouse gene names and germline throughout. The read ends 1 residue before the CDR3 terminus; that terminus is restored from the germline J gene. The identical CDR3 is also encoded by other nucleotide sequences in the sample. The V gene is TRBV23, the J gene TRBJ2-7; the table's D gene call, TRBD1, was not cross checked with the DNA. Per germline, CDR1 KGHTA and CDR2 FQNQQP. The CDR3 spans 13 residues. The CDR3 DNA, read in part, is TGTTCCAGCAGTCAATCACAGGGAGGGGAACAGTAC. Protein product: CSSSQSQGGEQY. The whole CDR3 region reads CSSSQSQGGEQYF.

Of note for this clone: Gene names refer to mouse genes. With the read ending 1 residue before the CDR3 end, the germline J gene is used to fill in that end. The rearrangement links TRBV3 to TRBJ1-1, with TRBD1 matching 7 bases. This CDR3 has 12 amino acids. The trim removed 5 bases at V and 4 bases at J, leaving 1 base unmatched. CDR1 is SNHLY, CDR2 FYNGKV, per germline (reference sequence). CDR3 bases read: TGTGCCAGCAGCGGGGACAGCACAGAAGTCTTC. Its translation: CASSGDSTEVF. The entire CDR3 protein reads CASSGDSTEVFF.

A note on this clone: Germline and genes: mouse. The read comes to an end 1 residue before the CDR3 does, leaving the germline J gene to fill in the end. The chain is built from TRBV3 and TRBJ2-4; 7 bases fit TRBD2. V dropped 4 bases and J dropped 0; count of bases not matched to a gene: 4. Germline loops: CDR1 SNHLY, CDR2 FYNGKV (reference sequence). The CDR3 sequence is 15 residues long. The CDR3 DNA, read in part, is TGTGCCAGCAGCTCGGCTGGGGGTAGTCAAAACACCTTGTAC. Residues: CASSSAGGSQNTLY. In full, the CDR3 is CASSSAGGSQNTLYF.

Comments on this clone: Genes here carry mouse names. Sequencing ends 1 residue short of the CDR3 end; the germline J gene provides the rest. V and J are TRBV13-3 and TRBJ1-4; 7 bases line up with TRBD1. CDR1 is NNHDY, CDR2 SYVADS, per germline. The ends lost 1 base at V and 11 bases at J; junction bases unmatched: 2. The CDR3 runs to 12 residues. Incomplete CDR3 DNA: TGTGCCAGCAGTGATCCGGGACAGAGATTATTT. Translated: CASSDPGQRLF. The whole CDR3 protein reads CASSDPGQRLFF.

In regard to this clone: The listed genes are named as in mouse. The read ends 1 residue early relative to the CDR3; the germline J gene fills the gap. V gene TRBV26 combines with J gene TRBJ2-1; 14 positions match TRBD2. Germline values: CDR1 KGHPV, CDR2 FQNQEV (reference sequence). The CDR3 contains 16 residues. The trim removed 4 bases at V and 4 bases at J, leaving 3 bases unmatched. Partial CDR3 DNA: TGTGCCAGCAGTCGGGACTGGGGGGGCGCTTATGCTGAGCAGTTC. Residues: CASSRDWGGAYAEQF. The whole CDR3 region reads CASSRDWGGAYAEQFF.

This clone was observed once. The gene names here belong to mouse. The CDR3 extends 1 residue past the end of the read, so its final part is completed from the germline J gene. The V and J genes are TRBV13-3 and TRBJ1-4, with D hard to call. CDR1 NNHDY and CDR2 SYVADS come from the germline V gene. The CDR3 totals 13 residues. The V end was cut by 2 bases, the J end by 4 bases, with 6 bases between. CDR3 DNA, as far as it was read: TGTGCCAGCAGTGACCACAACAACGAAAGATTATTT. Amino acids: CASSDHNNERLF. The full CDR3 sequence reads CASSDHNNERLFF.

By share, this clone ranks as medium-sized (0.01 to 0.1%). The gene names given are mouse names. The CDR3 end falls 1 residue outside the read, so it is completed with the germline J gene. The genes are TRBV13-1 and TRBJ2-7; 8 nucleotides agree with TRBD2. J lost 3 bases, V lost 0 bases, and 2 bases had no gene match. CDR3 length: 14 amino acids. CDR1 is NSHNY, CDR2 SYGAGN, per germline. The CDR3 is CASSDATGGYEQYF. The DNA read from the CDR3 is TGTGCCAGCAGTGATGCCACTGGGGGCTATGAACAGTAC.

Remarks on this clone: Mouse germline and gene names are used. The observed sequence ends 1 residue before the CDR3 terminus, with the missing tail filled in from the germline J gene. The rearrangement joins TRBV26 to TRBJ2-2; tentatively, D is TRBD1 (6 bases). The CDR3 has 15 residues. V was trimmed by 0 bases and J by 1 base, leaving 6 bases between them. CDR1 and CDR2 (germline): KGHPV, FQNQEV (reference sequence). The CDR3 DNA, read in part, is TGTGCCAGCAGTCTGTCGGGACAAAACACCGGGCAGCTCTAC. This encodes CASSLSGQNTGQLY. From start to end, the CDR3 is CASSLSGQNTGQLYF.